Here is one TCR beta chain with its context. This specimen belongs to a study of blood T cell repertoires in COVID-19. Looking at the study overall: Samples came from the United States, Italy and Spain, spanning acute and convalescent COVID-19. T cells, B-cell-depleted T cells, or PBMCs supplied cDNA or gDNA.

V lost 4 bases and J 1 base, leaving 4 bases between the germline ends. The germline V gene has CDR1 KGHSH and CDR2 LQKENI. This CDR3 region has 12 residues. Methods used by the authors: It was from reference gene primer amplification that nucleated cell counts were estimated. Some clones are missing from TCRdb's copy, which holds only in-frame ones; the method was immunoSEQ multiplex PCR. For V, J and clone size, that table is used; D and trimming come from the DNA. The data show roughly 80,000 clones, with 80% to 85% seen just once and around 40% held by the top ten. The genes are TRBV18 and TRBJ1-1; no firm D call. The specimen was peripheral blood. This sequence was found in a man older than 75 with acute or convalescent COVID-19. CDR3 in DNA: TGTGCCAGCTCACAGAGGAACACTGAAGCTTTCTTT. It is translated as CASSQRNTEAFF.